Shown below are 23 T cell receptor beta chains from a single sample sequenced in a study of T cell repertoires in cytomegalovirus infection. These TCRs' antigens remain unknown. TCRdb recomputed calls from the reads with MiXCR, one row per CDR3 protein. The table lists hundreds of thousands of distinct CDR3 sequences, roughly 46% of them singletons. The sequencing here drew on cultured PBMCs, taken from culture after CMV antigen stimulation. All receptors derive from a human donor in good health (CMV status not recorded). Some clones in this sample may be carry-over from other donors' samples.

This clonotype appeared once. The V gene is TRBV5-1, the J gene TRBJ1-6; D uncertain. CDR1 SGHRS and CDR2 YFSETQ come from the germline V gene. The germline V and J ends were trimmed by 0 bases and 0 bases, with 10 bases remaining between them. CDR3 length: 17 residues. CDR3 sequence (DNA): TGCGCCAGCAGCTTGGATCCGGCTAGCTCCTATAATTCACCCCTCCACTTT. Protein sequence: CASSLDPASSYNSPLHF.

The rearrangement uses TRBV7-2 and TRBJ2-3, with no clear D. The germline CDR1 and CDR2 sequences are SGHTA and FQGNSA. The CDR3 extends over 13 amino acids. V was cut by 4 bases and J by 4 bases, with 9 bases left in between. The CDR3 sequence: CASSSGPPDTQYF. For the CDR3, the DNA is TGTGCCAGCAGCTCTGGTCCCCCAGATACGCAGTATTTT.

This clonotype has just a few counts. The chain's CDR3 is CASSYLAGETQYF. CDR3 nucleotides: TGTGCCAGCAGTTATCTAGCGGGAGAGACCCAGTACTTC. V and J are TRBV12-3 or TRBV12-4 and TRBJ2-5, with TRBD2 identical over 8 bases. Trimming at V came to 4 bases and at J to 4 bases, leaving 2 bases not matched to a gene. CDR3 length: 13 amino acids.

The chain combines TRBV6-6 with TRBJ2-7, with 7 bases identical to TRBD1. The ends lost 6 bases at V and 2 bases at J; junction bases unmatched: 10. Germline V gene sequence: CDR1 MNHNY, CDR2 SVGAGI (reference sequence). This CDR3 is 15 amino acids long. CDR3 region: CASSFQTGDAYEQYF. In DNA, the CDR3 is TGTGCCAGCAGCTTTCAAACAGGGGACGCCTACGAGCAGTACTTC.

The V gene is TRBV7-9, the J gene TRBJ1-6, with 7 bases lining up with TRBD1. The J segment lost 6 bases and the V segment lost 4 bases, leaving 6 bases of the junction unmatched. The CDR3 contains 15 residues. Germline CDR1 is SEHNR and CDR2 is FQNEAQ (reference sequence). The CDR3 DNA follows: TGTGCCAGCAGCTCCCTACAGGGGAGTAATTCACCCCTCCACTTT. It translates to CASSSLQGSNSPLHF.

The gene calls are TRBV7-8 and TRBJ2-3; D is perhaps TRBD1 or TRBD2 (5 bases each). V lost 1 base and J lost 4, with 15 bases in between. Germline CDR1 and CDR2: SGHVS and FQNEAQ. This CDR3 has 16 amino acids. Here the CDR3 reads CASSLGGPHEADTQYF. The CDR3 region has the DNA TGTGCCAGCAGCTTAGGGGGACCTCATGAAGCAGATACGCAGTATTTT. Based on the CDR3 plus reference TRBV7-8 and TRBJ2-3, the full variable domain is GAGVSQSPRYKVAKRGQDVALRCDPISGHVSLFWYQQALGQGPEFLTYFQNEAQLDKSGLPSDRFFAERPEGSVSTLKIQRTQQEDSAVYLCASSLGGPHEADTQYFGPGTRLTVL.

The chain is built from TRBV11-2 and TRBJ2-2; TRBD2 matches at 15 bases. Per germline, CDR1 SGHAT and CDR2 FQNNGV. The length of the CDR3 is 21 residues. Germline trimming cut 0 bases from V and 4 bases from J; bases unmatched to any gene: 12. CDR3 residues: CASSLDRERTSGGGGTGELFF. The CDR3 nucleotides are TGTGCCAGCAGCTTAGATCGCGAGAGGACTAGCGGGGGGGGGGGCACCGGGGAGCTGTTTTTT.

The V call is TRBV5-1, the J call TRBJ2-3; D unclear. This CDR3 region has 13 residues. Germline-derived CDR1 and CDR2 are SGHRS and YFSETQ. V was trimmed by 2 bases and J by 6 bases, leaving 10 bases between them. The DNA for the CDR3 is TGCGCCAGCAGCTTCGGCGCCTCTGATACGCAGTATTTT. Residues: CASSFGASDTQYF.

V usage is TRBV12-3 or TRBV12-4 and J usage is TRBJ1-5; D is perhaps TRBD1 (6 bases). V lost 5 bases and J lost 0, with 17 bases in between. This CDR3 is 17 amino acids long. The CDR3 protein is CASSRGPGGYSNQPQHF. As DNA, the CDR3 is TGTGCCAGCAGTCGGGGGCCGGGCGGTTATAGCAATCAGCCCCAGCATTTT.

This clonotype was picked up many times. The rearrangement joins TRBV7-2 to TRBJ2-7; no definite D call. The CDR3 is 14 amino acids. The germline V gene encodes CDR1 SGHTA and CDR2 FQGNSA. V dropped 3 bases and J dropped 2 bases, with 11 bases sitting between them. In DNA form, the CDR3 reads TGTGCCAGCAGCTTTCAGTCAGGCACCTACGAGCAGTACTTC. Translating it yields CASSFQSGTYEQYF. Looking up the rest from reference TRBV7-2 and TRBJ2-7 gives the full variable domain: GAGVSQSPSNKVTEKGKDVELRCDPISGHTALYWYRQSLGQGLEFLIYFQGNSAPDKSGLPSDRFSAERTGGSVSTLTIQRTQQEDSAVYLCASSFQSGTYEQYFGPGTRLTVT.

This rearrangement joins TRBV5-6 to TRBJ2-7, with D hard to call. The CDR3 consists of 13 residues. From germline, CDR1 is SGHDT and CDR2 YYEEEE. The V gene lost 6 bases and the J gene lost 0 bases, with 10 bases spanning the gap. The CDR3 spells CASTKPGSYEQYF. The CDR3, as DNA: TGTGCCAGCACTAAACCCGGCTCCTACGAGCAGTACTTC.

The table lists this clonotype with a few counts. The gene calls are TRBV7-8 and TRBJ1-3; no firm D call. The CDR3 consists of 15 residues. The germline V gene has CDR1 SGHVS and CDR2 FQNEAQ. V lost 4 bases to trimming and J lost 0 bases, with 10 bases between them. In nucleotides, the CDR3 is TGTGCCAGCAGCTCGAGATTCTACTCTGGAAACACCATATATTTT. It translates to CASSSRFYSGNTIYF.

The sample holds a few counts of this clonotype. The rearrangement links TRBV7-2 to TRBJ2-1, with TRBD2 matching over 9 bases. The ends lost 6 bases at V and 4 bases at J; junction bases unmatched: 7. The CDR3 spans 15 residues. CDR1 is SGHTA and CDR2 is FQGNSA in the germline V gene. In nucleotides, the CDR3 is TGTGCCAGCAGGGAAGGAGCGGGGGGTTACAATGAGCAGTTCTTC. Translation: CASREGAGGYNEQFF.

This clonotype was detected only a few times. The gene calls are TRBV7-2 and TRBJ1-1; weak D call: TRBD1 (5 bases). Germline CDR1 SGHTA, CDR2 FQGNSA. This CDR3 comprises 16 residues. V lost 2 bases and J lost 3, with 16 bases in between. The CDR3 bases are TGTGCCAGCAGCTTACTTTCGGTAGGCAGGGACACTGAAGCTTTCTTT. This codes for CASSLLSVGRDTEAFF.

There are many counts of this clonotype. The chain recombines TRBV7-2 with TRBJ1-5, with D maybe TRBD1 (5 bases). The CDR3 runs 15 residues. V was pared by 1 base and J by 6 bases, with 13 bases between. CDR1 and CDR2 from the germline V gene are SGHTA and FQGNSA. The CDR3 sequence: CASSLGGGGGQPQHF. In nucleotides, the CDR3 is TGTGCCAGCAGCTTAGGGGGGGGGGGAGGTCAGCCCCAGCATTTT.

This clonotype showed up just a few times. V usage is TRBV25-1 and J usage is TRBJ2-2; D tentatively fits TRBD1 or TRBD2 (5 bases each). The germline V and J ends were trimmed by 3 bases and 5 bases, with 13 bases remaining between them. The germline V gene has CDR1 MGHDK and CDR2 SYGVNS. This CDR3 contains 15 residues. CDR3 nucleotide sequence: TGTGCCAGCAGTGAGTCAGGCAGGGAGACCGGGGAGCTGTTTTTT. It translates to CASSESGRETGELFF.

V is TRBV12-5 and J is TRBJ1-1, with D possibly being TRBD1 (5 bases). Germline assignment: CDR1 LGHNT and CDR2 FRNRAP. The CDR3 is made up of 14 amino acids. Trimming shortened V by 2 bases and J by 3 bases, and 10 bases separated the two germline ends. CDR3 DNA: TGTGCTAGTGGTTTGCCCTCGGGGGACACTGAAGCTTTCTTT. The encoded protein is CASGLPSGDTEAFF.

The chain carries TRBV11-2 and TRBJ1-6; D perhaps matches TRBD1 (5 bases). V dropped 2 bases and J dropped 9 bases, with 17 bases sitting between them. Germline CDR1 is SGHAT and CDR2 is FQNNGV. This CDR3 spans 16 amino acids. The CDR3 nucleotides read TGTGCCAGCAGCTTACCATGGCCCGGGACCGCTTCACCCCTCCACTTT. The encoded protein is CASSLPWPGTASPLHF.

This clonotype was seen only a few times. The chain employs TRBV10-3 and TRBJ2-3; D remains ambiguous. Germline CDR1 ENHRY, CDR2 SYGVKD. The CDR3 contains 14 residues. V was trimmed by 0 bases and J by 1 base, leaving 5 bases between them. CDR3 sequence: CAISESVGTDTQYF. The CDR3 DNA reads as TGTGCCATCAGTGAGTCGGTGGGCACAGATACGCAGTATTTT.

There are a few counts of this clonotype. V gene TRBV11-3 combines with J gene TRBJ2-4; D unresolved. The CDR3 runs 12 residues. The V gene's germline CDR1 is SGHNT and CDR2 YENEEA. V gave up 8 bases and J gave up 0 bases, with 5 bases separating them. The CDR3 sequence: CASGIAKNIQYF. The DNA of the CDR3 is TGTGCCAGCGGAATAGCCAAAAACATTCAGTACTTC.

The V call is TRBV19, the J call TRBJ2-4, with 13 bases lining up with TRBD2. Germline loops: CDR1 LNHDA, CDR2 SQIVND (reference sequence). The CDR3 length is 20 residues. The ends lost 4 bases at V and 1 base at J; junction bases unmatched: 13. The CDR3 DNA is TGTGCCAGTAGTAGATCAGGACTAGCGGGAGAAAAAAGGGCCAAAAACATTCAGTACTTC. Its protein product is CASSRSGLAGEKRAKNIQYF.

The V call is TRBV7-2, the J call TRBJ2-1, with 7 bases fitting TRBD2. V lost 6 bases to trimming and J lost 6 bases; unmatched junction nucleotides: 14. Germline V gene data show CDR1 as SGHTA and CDR2 as FQGNSA. The CDR3 runs to 16 residues. CDR3: CASRAAGTKRFNEQFF. CDR3 in DNA: TGTGCCAGCAGGGCGGCCGGGACTAAAAGGTTCAATGAGCAGTTCTTC.

This sequence joins TRBV27 and TRBJ2-7, with 9 bases aligning to TRBD1. The V segment lost 4 bases and the J segment 5 bases; nucleotides outside the gene matches: 9. This CDR3 has 15 residues. Germline CDR1 and CDR2: MNHEY and SMNVEV (reference sequence). The CDR3 loop reads CASSSTGTGRNEQYF. The CDR3 DNA reads TGTGCCAGCAGTTCGACCGGGACAGGGAGAAACGAGCAGTACTTC.